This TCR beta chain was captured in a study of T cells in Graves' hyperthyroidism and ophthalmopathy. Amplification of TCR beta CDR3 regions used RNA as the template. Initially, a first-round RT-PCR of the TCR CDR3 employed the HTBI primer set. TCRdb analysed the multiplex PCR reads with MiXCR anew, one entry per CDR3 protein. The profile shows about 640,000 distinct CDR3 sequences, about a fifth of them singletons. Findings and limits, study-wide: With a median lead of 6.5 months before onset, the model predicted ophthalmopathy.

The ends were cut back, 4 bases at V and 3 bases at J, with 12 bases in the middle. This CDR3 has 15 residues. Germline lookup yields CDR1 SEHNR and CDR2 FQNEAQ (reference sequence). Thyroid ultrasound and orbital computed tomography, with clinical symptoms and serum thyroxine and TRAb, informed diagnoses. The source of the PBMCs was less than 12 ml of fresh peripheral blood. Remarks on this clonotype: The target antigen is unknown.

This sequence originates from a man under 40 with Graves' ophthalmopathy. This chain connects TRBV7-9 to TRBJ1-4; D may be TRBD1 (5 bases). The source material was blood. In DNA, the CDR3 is TGTGCCAGCAGCTCTCGACAGACCTCTAATGAAAAACTGTTTTTT. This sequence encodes CASSSRQTSNEKLFF.